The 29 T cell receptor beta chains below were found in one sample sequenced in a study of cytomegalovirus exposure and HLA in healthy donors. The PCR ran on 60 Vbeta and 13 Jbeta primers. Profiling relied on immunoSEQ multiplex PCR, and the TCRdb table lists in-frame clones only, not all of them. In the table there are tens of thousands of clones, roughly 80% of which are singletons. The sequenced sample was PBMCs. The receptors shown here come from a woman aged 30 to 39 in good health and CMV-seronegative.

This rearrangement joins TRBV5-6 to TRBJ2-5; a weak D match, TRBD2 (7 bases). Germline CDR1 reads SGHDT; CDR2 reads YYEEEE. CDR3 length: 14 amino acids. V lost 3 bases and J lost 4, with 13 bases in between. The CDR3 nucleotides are TGTGCCAGCAGCTACGGGGGAGGGGGAGAGACCCAGTACTTC. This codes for CASSYGGGGETQYF. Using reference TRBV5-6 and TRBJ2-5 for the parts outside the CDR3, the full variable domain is DAGVTQSPTHLIKTRGQQVTLRCSPKSGHDTVSWYQQALGQGPQFIFQYYEEEERQRGNFPDRFSGHQFPNYSSELNVNALLLGDSALYLCASSYGGGGETQYFGPGTRLLVL.

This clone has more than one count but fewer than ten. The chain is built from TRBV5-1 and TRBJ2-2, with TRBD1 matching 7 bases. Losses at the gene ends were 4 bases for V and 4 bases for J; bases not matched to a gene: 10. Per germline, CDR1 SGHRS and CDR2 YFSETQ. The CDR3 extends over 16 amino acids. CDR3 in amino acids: CASSRDREWATGELFF. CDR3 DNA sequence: TGCGCCAGCAGCCGAGACAGGGAATGGGCCACCGGGGAGCTGTTTTTT.

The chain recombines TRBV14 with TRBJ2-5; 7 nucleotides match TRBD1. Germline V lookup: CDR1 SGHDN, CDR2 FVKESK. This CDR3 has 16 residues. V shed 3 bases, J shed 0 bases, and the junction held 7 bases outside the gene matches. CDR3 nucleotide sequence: TGTGCCAGCAGCCAGCACAGGGGTTCGTACCAAGAGACCCAGTACTTC. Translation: CASSQHRGSYQETQYF.

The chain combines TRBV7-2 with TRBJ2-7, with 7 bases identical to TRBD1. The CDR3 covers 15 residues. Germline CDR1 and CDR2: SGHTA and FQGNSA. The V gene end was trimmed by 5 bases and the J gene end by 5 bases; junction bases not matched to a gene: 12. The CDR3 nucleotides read TGTGCCAGCAGCCCCTGGACAGGTTCTGGGCACGAGCAGTACTTC. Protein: CASSPWTGSGHEQYF.

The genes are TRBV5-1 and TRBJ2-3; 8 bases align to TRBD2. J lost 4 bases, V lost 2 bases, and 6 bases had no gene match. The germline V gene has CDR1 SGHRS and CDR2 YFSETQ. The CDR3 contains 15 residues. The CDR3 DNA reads TGCGCCAGCAGCTTACAGCGGGGGCTCTCAGATACGCAGTATTTT. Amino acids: CASSLQRGLSDTQYF.

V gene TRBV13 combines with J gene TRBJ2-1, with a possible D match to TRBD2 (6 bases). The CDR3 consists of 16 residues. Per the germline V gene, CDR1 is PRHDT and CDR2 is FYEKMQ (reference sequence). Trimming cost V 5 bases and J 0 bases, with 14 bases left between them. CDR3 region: CASSRDSRSSYNEQFF. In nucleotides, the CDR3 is TGTGCCAGCAGCCGGGACTCCCGAAGCTCCTACAATGAGCAGTTCTTC.

The CDR3 sequence is CASSSRPTGVNYGYTF. For the CDR3, the DNA is TGTGCCAGCAGTTCAAGACCGACAGGGGTTAACTATGGCTACACCTTC. This chain uses TRBV27 with TRBJ1-2; 8 nucleotides match TRBD1. With V trimmed by 4 bases and J by 1 base, 8 bases remained unmatched. The CDR3 runs 16 residues. Germline values: CDR1 MNHEY, CDR2 SMNVEV (reference sequence).

CDR3 coding DNA: TGTGCCAGCAGTGAACCGGGACAGATAATGAACACTGAAGCTTTCTTT. Protein sequence: CASSEPGQIMNTEAFF. The chain combines TRBV2 with TRBJ1-1; 7 positions agree with TRBD1. Germline CDR1 and CDR2: SNHLY and FYNNEI. The CDR3 is made up of 16 amino acids. J gave up 0 bases and V 2 bases, and 6 bases lay outside the gene matches.

CDR3 in amino acids: CARLGGYSGNTIYF. DNA of the CDR3: TGTGCCAGGCTCGGGGGATACTCTGGAAACACCATATATTTT. J is TRBJ1-3 and V is TRBV6-1, with D tentatively TRBD1 (5 bases). The CDR3 consists of 14 residues. Per the germline V gene, CDR1 is MNHNS and CDR2 is SASEGT. Trimming pared 9 bases from V and 0 bases from J, leaving 12 bases between.

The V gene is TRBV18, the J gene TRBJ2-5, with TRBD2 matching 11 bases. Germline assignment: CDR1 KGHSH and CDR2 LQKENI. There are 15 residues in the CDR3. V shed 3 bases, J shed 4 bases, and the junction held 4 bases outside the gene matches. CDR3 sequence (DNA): TGTGCCAGCTCACCGTCGACTAGCGGGGTAGAGACCCAGTACTTC. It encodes CASSPSTSGVETQYF. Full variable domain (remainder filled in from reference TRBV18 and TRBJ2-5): NAGVMQNPRHLVRRRGQEARLRCSPMKGHSHVYWYRQLPEEGLKFMVYLQKENIIDESGMPKERFSAEFPKEGPSILRIQQVVRGDSAAYFCASSPSTSGVETQYFGPGTRLLVL.

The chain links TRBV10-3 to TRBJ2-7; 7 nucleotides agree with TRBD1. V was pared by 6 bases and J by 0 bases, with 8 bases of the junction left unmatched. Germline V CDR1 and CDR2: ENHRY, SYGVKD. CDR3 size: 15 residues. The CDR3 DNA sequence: TGTGCCATCAGACAGGGGACAGACCTCTCCTACGAGCAGTACTTC. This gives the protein CAIRQGTDLSYEQYF.

This CDR3 reads CASSQGGTEAFF. DNA of the CDR3: TGTGCCAGCTCACAGGGGGGGACTGAAGCTTTCTTT. The rearrangement joins TRBV18 to TRBJ1-1, with D maybe TRBD1 (6 bases). This CDR3 has 12 amino acids. CDR1 and CDR2 (germline): KGHSH, LQKENI. With 4 bases removed from V and 5 bases from J, the gap between germline ends came to 8 bases. Full variable domain (outside the CDR3, taken from reference TRBV18 and TRBJ1-1): NAGVMQNPRHLVRRRGQEARLRCSPMKGHSHVYWYRQLPEEGLKFMVYLQKENIIDESGMPKERFSAEFPKEGPSILRIQQVVRGDSAAYFCASSQGGTEAFFGQGTRLTVV.

CDR3 nucleotide sequence: TGCGCCAGCAATCCGGACAGGGGGTTGAATTCACCCCTCCACTTT. Residues: CASNPDRGLNSPLHF. V is TRBV4-3 and J is TRBJ1-6, with 10 bases matching TRBD1. The CDR3 has 15 residues. J was trimmed by 7 bases and V by 7 bases; bases with no gene match: 7. Germline V lookup: CDR1 LGHNA, CDR2 YSLEER.

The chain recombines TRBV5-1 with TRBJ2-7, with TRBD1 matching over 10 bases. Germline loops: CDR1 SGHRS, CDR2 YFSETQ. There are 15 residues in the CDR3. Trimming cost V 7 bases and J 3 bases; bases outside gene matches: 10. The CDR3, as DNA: TGCGCCAGCGGGATCTCCGGGACAGGGGTCTACGAGCAGTACTTC. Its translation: CASGISGTGVYEQYF.

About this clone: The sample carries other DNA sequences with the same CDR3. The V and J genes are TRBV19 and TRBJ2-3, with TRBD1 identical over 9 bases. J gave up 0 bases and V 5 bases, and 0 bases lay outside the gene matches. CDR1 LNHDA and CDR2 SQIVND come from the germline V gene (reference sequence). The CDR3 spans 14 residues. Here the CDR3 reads CASSGQGSTDTQYF. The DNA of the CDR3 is TGTGCCAGTAGTGGACAGGGGAGCACAGATACGCAGTATTTT.

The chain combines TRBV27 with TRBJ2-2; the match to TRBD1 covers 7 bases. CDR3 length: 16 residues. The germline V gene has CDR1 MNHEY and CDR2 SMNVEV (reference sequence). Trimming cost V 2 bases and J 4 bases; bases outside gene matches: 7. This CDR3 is CASSLSQGVITGELFF. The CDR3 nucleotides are TGTGCCAGCAGTTTAAGCCAGGGGGTGATCACCGGGGAGCTGTTTTTT.

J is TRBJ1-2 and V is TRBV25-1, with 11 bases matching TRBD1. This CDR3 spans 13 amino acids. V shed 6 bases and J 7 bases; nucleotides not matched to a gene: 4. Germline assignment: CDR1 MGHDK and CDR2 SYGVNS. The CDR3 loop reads CASRDRGQCGYTF. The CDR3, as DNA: TGTGCCAGCAGGGACAGGGGGCAATGTGGCTACACCTTC.

CDR3 residues: CASSPLAYGGWETQYF. CDR3 nucleotide sequence: TGTGCCAGCAGTCCCCTGGCCTATGGCGGGTGGGAGACCCAGTACTTC. The chain is built from TRBV27 and TRBJ2-5, with TRBD2 as a possible D gene (5 bases). V was clipped by 5 bases and J by 5 bases, with 21 bases between them. This CDR3 comprises 16 residues. Germline V gives CDR1 MNHEY, CDR2 SMNVEV (reference sequence).

The CDR3 DNA reads TGTGCCAGCAGTTTTCGAGAGGGCTGGCTTGGTTACAATGAGCAGTTCTTC. Its translation is CASSFREGWLGYNEQFF. The chain carries TRBV27 and TRBJ2-1; perhaps TRBD2 as D (5 bases). Germline CDR1 is MNHEY and CDR2 is SMNVEV (reference sequence). Trimming pared 3 bases from V and 4 bases from J, leaving 19 bases between. The CDR3 contains 17 residues.

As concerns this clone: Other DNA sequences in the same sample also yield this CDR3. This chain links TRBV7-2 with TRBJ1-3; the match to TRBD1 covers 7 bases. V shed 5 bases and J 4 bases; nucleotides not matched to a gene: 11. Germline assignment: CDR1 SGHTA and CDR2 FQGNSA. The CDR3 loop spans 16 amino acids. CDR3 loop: CASSTAWGQRGNTIYF. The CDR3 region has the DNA TGTGCCAGCAGCACGGCATGGGGACAGAGGGGAAACACCATATATTTT.

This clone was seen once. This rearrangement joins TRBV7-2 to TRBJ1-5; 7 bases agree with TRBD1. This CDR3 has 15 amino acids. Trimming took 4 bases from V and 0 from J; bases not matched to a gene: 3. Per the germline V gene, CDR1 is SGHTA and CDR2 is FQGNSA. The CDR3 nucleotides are TGTGCCAGCAGCTCAGGGGGGTATAGCAATCAGCCCCAGCATTTT. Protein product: CASSSGGYSNQPQHF.

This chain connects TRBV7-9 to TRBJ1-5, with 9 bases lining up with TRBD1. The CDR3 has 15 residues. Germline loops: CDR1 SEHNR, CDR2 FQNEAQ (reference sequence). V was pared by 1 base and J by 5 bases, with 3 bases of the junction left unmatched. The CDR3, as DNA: TGTGCCAGCAGCTTAGGACAGGGGGGTGATCAGCCCCAGCATTTT. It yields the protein CASSLGQGGDQPQHF.

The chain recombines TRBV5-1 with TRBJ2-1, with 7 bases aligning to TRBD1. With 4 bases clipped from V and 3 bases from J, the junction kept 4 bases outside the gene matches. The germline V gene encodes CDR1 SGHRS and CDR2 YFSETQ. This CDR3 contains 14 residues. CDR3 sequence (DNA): TGCGCCAGCAGCCTGGGACAGAGCTACAATGAGCAGTTCTTC. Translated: CASSLGQSYNEQFF.

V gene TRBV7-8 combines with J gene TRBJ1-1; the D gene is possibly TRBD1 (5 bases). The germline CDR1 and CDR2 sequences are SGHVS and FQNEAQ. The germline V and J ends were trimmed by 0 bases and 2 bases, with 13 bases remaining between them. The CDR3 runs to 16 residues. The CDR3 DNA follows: TGTGCCAGCAGCTTAGCGGTGGCAGGGACTAACACTGAAGCTTTCTTT. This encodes CASSLAVAGTNTEAFF. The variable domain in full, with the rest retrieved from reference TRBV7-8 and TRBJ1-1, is GAGVSQSPRYKVAKRGQDVALRCDPISGHVSLFWYQQALGQGPEFLTYFQNEAQLDKSGLPSDRFFAERPEGSVSTLKIQRTQQEDSAVYLCASSLAVAGTNTEAFFGQGTRLTVV.

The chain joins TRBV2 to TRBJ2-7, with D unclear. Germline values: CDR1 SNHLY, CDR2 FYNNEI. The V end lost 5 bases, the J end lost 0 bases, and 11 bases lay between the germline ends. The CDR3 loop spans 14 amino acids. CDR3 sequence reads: CASSLSLGSYEQYF. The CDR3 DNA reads TGTGCCAGCAGTCTTAGCTTAGGCTCCTACGAGCAGTACTTC.

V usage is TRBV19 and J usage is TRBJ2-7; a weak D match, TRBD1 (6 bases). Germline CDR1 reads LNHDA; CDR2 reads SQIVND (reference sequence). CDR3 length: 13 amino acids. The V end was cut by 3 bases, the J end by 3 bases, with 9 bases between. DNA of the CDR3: TGTGCCAGTAGTATTACAGGGAACTACGAGCAGTACTTC. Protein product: CASSITGNYEQYF.

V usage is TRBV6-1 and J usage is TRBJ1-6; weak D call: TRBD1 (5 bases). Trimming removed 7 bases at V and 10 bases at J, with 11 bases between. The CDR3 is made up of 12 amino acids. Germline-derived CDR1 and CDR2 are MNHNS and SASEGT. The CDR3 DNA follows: TGTGCCAGCAACGACCGGGGGTCACCCCTCCACTTT. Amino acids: CASNDRGSPLHF.

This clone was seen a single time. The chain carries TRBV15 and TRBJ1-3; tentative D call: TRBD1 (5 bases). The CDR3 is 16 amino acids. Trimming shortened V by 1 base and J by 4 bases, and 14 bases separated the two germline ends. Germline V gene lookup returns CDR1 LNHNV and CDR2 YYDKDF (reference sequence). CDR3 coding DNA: TGTGCCACCAGCAGAGGGGCCACGGCAGGGGGAAACACCATATATTTT. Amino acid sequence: CATSRGATAGGNTIYF.

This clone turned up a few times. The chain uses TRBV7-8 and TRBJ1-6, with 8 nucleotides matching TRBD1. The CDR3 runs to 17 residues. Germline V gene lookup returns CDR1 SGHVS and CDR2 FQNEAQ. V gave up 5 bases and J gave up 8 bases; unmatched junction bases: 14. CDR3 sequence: CASSPPLRGLIDSPLHF. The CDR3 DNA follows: TGTGCCAGCAGCCCACCTCTCAGGGGGCTCATAGATTCACCCCTCCACTTT.